The rows below give T cell receptor beta chains drawn from one sample of a study of OX40 agonist ivuxolimab in advanced cancers. Only in-frame clones appear in the TCRdb table, and some are missing; sequencing was by immunoSEQ multiplex PCR. The table has about 42,000 clones, roughly nine tenths seen once; the top ten hold about 4.3%. This specimen consisted of CD4+ or CD8+ T cells sorted from blood, obtained in a trial of the OX40 agonist ivuxolimab. These receptors originate from an adult with an advanced solid tumor such as melanoma, head and neck, liver or kidney cancer. Each CDR3 is given with its conserved first and last residue. Size is stated for part of the rows, as once, few or many counts, or as a class when the clone is expanded.

>TRBV2|-
CASRGQTYNEQFF
>TRBV28|-
CASLLGAGENTGELFF
>TRBV15|-
CATSTGTGVTGELFF
>TRBV19|-
CASSSQGYEQYF
>TRBV10-3|-
CAISAGTRRTQYF
>TRBV7-8|-
CASSSYTAENTEAFF
>TRBV11-3|-
CASSLGPGTQYF
>TRBV29-1|once
CSVTRTGNYEQYF
>TRBV29-1|few
CSVEESGFQEAFF
>TRBV5-8|-
CASSLSGQTYEQYF
>TRBV6-6|-
CASSGQGVQETQYF
>TRBV27|-
CASSPGTSGRSEQYF
>TRBV28|-
CASRWAGGLNTEAFF
>TRBV19|once
CASSIGDTPTQYF
>TRBV9|-
CASSAPSGANVLTF
>TRBV2|-
CASKSVGGETQYF
>TRBV28|-
CASRSQAGATEAFF
>TRBV28|-
CASSRSGTGSEKLFF
>TRBV20-1|-
CSAMSGETQYF
>TRBV15|-
CATSSGPLAPGEQYF
>TRBV28|-
CASGVGSTEAFF
>TRBV6-6|-
CASSYSGGGGPHEQYF
>TRBV2|-
CASSEGVRNTEAFF
>TRBV10-3|-
CAISEESRDTDTQYF